What follows are 21 T cell receptor beta chains derived from one specimen sequenced in a study of blood T cells in healthy people across ages. A second PCR of 7 to 11 cycles used a sample-barcoded 5' primer and a J-beta primer mix. TCRdb processed the 5' RACE reads anew with MiXCR; each CDR3 protein has one entry. The repertoire holds fewer than 800,000 distinct CDR3 sequences, with 32% as singletons. The sample consisted of blood. Receptors originate from an elderly woman in good health.

This clonotype showed up many times. The chain is built from TRBV20-1 and TRBJ1-6; 10 bases agree with TRBD1. Germline V gene data show CDR1 as DFQATT and CDR2 as SNEGSKA (reference sequence). V lost 6 bases and J lost 9; bases outside the gene matches: 11. The CDR3 is 15 amino acids. The DNA for the CDR3 is TGCAGTGCCCGAAGACAGGGGGCGATCCGTTCACCCCTCCACTTT. It encodes CSARRQGAIRSPLHF.

This clonotype appeared many times. This chain uses TRBV20-1 with TRBJ2-5, with 9 bases matching TRBD2. Looked up from germline, CDR1 is DFQATT and CDR2 is SNEGSKA (reference sequence). The V segment lost 3 bases and the J segment 3 bases; nucleotides outside the gene matches: 11. The CDR3 loop spans 16 amino acids. Here the CDR3 reads CSARGGASGVEETQYF. The CDR3 DNA reads as TGCAGTGCTAGGGGGGGGGCTAGCGGGGTAGAAGAGACCCAGTACTTC.

A few counts support this clonotype. A much larger clone sits a single nucleotide away, making a read error possible. The chain employs TRBV7-9 and TRBJ2-6, with TRBD1 matching 12 bases. CDR1 SEHNR and CDR2 FQNEAQ come from the germline V gene (reference sequence). The CDR3 consists of 18 residues. CDR3 DNA: TGTGCCAGCAGCTTAGAGGGACAGGGGGCCTATGGGGCCAGCGTCCTGACTTTC. Translating it yields CASSLEGQGAYGASVLTF.

Many counts were recorded for this clonotype. This chain joins TRBV2 and TRBJ2-3; 7 nucleotides agree with TRBD2. The V segment lost 10 bases and the J segment 2 bases; nucleotides outside the gene matches: 12. The CDR3 is 15 residues long. Germline lookup yields CDR1 SNHLY and CDR2 FYNNEI. CDR3 nucleotides: TGTGCCACCTCCCCCGGGGGAGGGTTCACAGATACGCAGTATTTT. Protein: CATSPGGGFTDTQYF.

This clonotype was counted at least ten times. This chain connects TRBV6-2 or TRBV6-3 to TRBJ2-7; 7 bases agree with TRBD1. The ends lost 8 bases at V and 2 bases at J; junction bases unmatched: 6. Germline assignment: CDR1 MNHEY and CDR2 SVGEGT. The CDR3 sequence is 13 residues long. This chain's CDR3 is CASESGQPYEQYF. Written as DNA, the CDR3 is TGTGCCAGCGAATCGGGACAGCCCTACGAGCAGTACTTC.

This clonotype was counted at least ten times. One end of the junction varies from germline; a read error may be responsible. DNA for the CDR3: TGCGCCAGCAGCTTGGCAGCCTCCTACGAGCAGTACTTC. Protein product: CASSLAASYEQYF. V and J are TRBV27 and TRBJ2-7, with D unclear. CDR1 and CDR2 (germline): MNHEY, SMNVEV (reference sequence). The CDR3 is made up of 13 amino acids.

This clonotype came up many times. The chain carries TRBV6-1 and TRBJ1-1, with 9 bases lining up with TRBD1. J was trimmed by 1 base and V by 4 bases; bases with no gene match: 4. CDR3 length equals 15 residues. Germline assignment: CDR1 MNHNS and CDR2 SASEGT. Here the CDR3 DNA reads TGTGCCAGCAGTGCATTGGGACAGGGGAACACTGAAGCTTTCTTT. It is translated as CASSALGQGNTEAFF.

At least ten counts were recorded for this clonotype. The chain uses TRBV7-2 and TRBJ2-7; D may correspond to TRBD1 or TRBD2 (6 bases each). The CDR3 is 14 residues long. CDR1 and CDR2 from the germline V gene are SGHTA and FQGNSA. Trimming shortened V by 1 base and J by 6 bases, and 13 bases separated the two germline ends. In DNA form, the CDR3 reads TGTGCCAGCAGCTTAGGTGGAGGGGGAAGCGAGCAGTACTTC. Protein: CASSLGGGGSEQYF.

The chain employs TRBV3-1 and TRBJ2-3; TRBD2 agrees at 9 bases. Germline V gives CDR1 LGHDT, CDR2 YNNKEL (reference sequence). The trim removed 1 base at V and 5 bases at J, leaving 10 bases unmatched. The CDR3 contains 17 residues. This CDR3 is CASSQAVIAGERDTQYF. CDR3 sequence (DNA): TGTGCCAGCAGCCAAGCGGTAATAGCGGGGGAAAGAGATACGCAGTATTTT.

V usage is TRBV7-8 and J usage is TRBJ2-7; a possible D gene is TRBD1 (6 bases). The CDR3 covers 14 residues. Germline assignment: CDR1 SGHVS and CDR2 FQNEAQ. V dropped 5 bases and J dropped 5 bases, with 16 bases sitting between them. As DNA, the CDR3 is TGTGCCAGCAGCCTCCGGGACATCATCAACGAGCAGTACTTC. It codes for CASSLRDIINEQYF.

This clonotype was detected many times. This rearrangement joins TRBV6-5 to TRBJ2-7; TRBD2 matches 7 bases. J lost 5 bases, V lost 5 bases, and 15 bases had no gene match. The CDR3 extends over 16 amino acids. The germline gives CDR1 MNHEY, CDR2 SVGAGI. The CDR3 protein is CASSRNGGMGRDEQYF. CDR3 bases: TGTGCCAGCAGTCGCAACGGGGGGATGGGACGGGACGAGCAGTACTTC.

The table lists this clonotype with a few counts. The chain uses TRBV9 and TRBJ2-1; D is perhaps TRBD1 or TRBD2 (5 bases each). Between the trimmed V and J ends, which lost 2 bases and 5 bases, there was a span of 17 bases. The CDR3 extends over 16 amino acids. Per germline, CDR1 SGDLS and CDR2 YYNGEE. The CDR3 region has the DNA TGTGCCAGCAGCGTCTTCTGGGGGTCTCCTCACAATGAGCAGTTCTTC. Protein: CASSVFWGSPHNEQFF.

With regard to this clonotype: One junction end disagrees with the germline gene, perhaps due to a read error. The genes are TRBV6-2 or TRBV6-3 and TRBJ1-1; D remains ambiguous. Germline values: CDR1 MNHEY, CDR2 SVGEGT. This CDR3 region has 14 residues. The DNA of the CDR3 is TGTACCAGCCAGTCCCCCGGGATGAACACTGAAGCTTTCTTT. Its protein product is CTSQSPGMNTEAFF.

Concerning this clonotype: It is likely a read error, because the conserved phenylalanine at the end of the CDR3 is missing. The limits of the CDR3 on the DNA are not certain, so only TCRdb's listed CDR3 is given. The gene calls are TRBV7-2 and TRBJ2-3; the table's TRBD1 call for D was not verified on the DNA. CDR1 is SGHTA and CDR2 is FQGNSA in the germline V gene. The CDR3 length is 15 residues, termini included. CDR3 in amino acids: CASSPNGGRTDTQYI.

This clonotype was seen ten or more times. The genes are TRBV6-5 and TRBJ1-2, with D possibly being TRBD1 (5 bases). The ends were cut back, 2 bases at V and 7 bases at J, with 8 bases in the middle. CDR1 and CDR2 (germline): MNHEY, SVGAGI. The CDR3 is 12 residues long. The CDR3 sequence is CASSYAGSGYTF. In nucleotides, the CDR3 is TGTGCCAGCAGTTACGCAGGGAGTGGCTACACCTTC.

This clonotype was found a few times. Its ends do not fully match the called genes, so a read error is possible. The chain joins TRBV20-1 to TRBJ2-3; 8 bases line up with TRBD2. Germline V gene data show CDR1 as DFQATT and CDR2 as SNEGSKA (reference sequence). This CDR3 is 15 amino acids long. The CDR3 sequence is CSAGNSGAGTDTRYF. The CDR3 DNA sequence: TGCAGTGCTGGAAATAGCGGGGCCGGCACAGATACGCGGTATTTT.

The V and J genes are TRBV7-3 and TRBJ2-2; D is possibly TRBD1 (7 bases). The CDR3 is made up of 16 amino acids. Trimming took 5 bases from V and 7 from J, leaving 20 bases between them. The germline V gene encodes CDR1 SGHTA and CDR2 FQGTGA. CDR3 sequence reads: CASSPSGNRGGGELFF. The CDR3 DNA sequence: TGTGCCAGCAGCCCATCGGGAAACAGGGGAGGCGGGGAGCTGTTTTTT.

This clonotype was counted many times. V gene TRBV7-9 combines with J gene TRBJ1-2, with 10 positions matching TRBD1. Germline V lookup: CDR1 SEHNR, CDR2 FQNEAQ (reference sequence). The CDR3 sequence is 15 residues long. With 1 base clipped from V and 6 bases from J, the junction kept 5 bases outside the gene matches. The CDR3 nucleotides are TGTGCCAGCAGCTTAGGGACAGGGGGAATGAATGGCTACACCTTC. Its protein product is CASSLGTGGMNGYTF.

This clonotype was recorded once. This may come from a read error, since a much larger clone is one base off. V usage is TRBV5-1 and J usage is TRBJ1-4; 8 nucleotides align to TRBD1. The V gene's germline CDR1 is SGHRS and CDR2 YFSETQ. This CDR3 is 15 amino acids long. The CDR3 reads CAGSVGQGKGEKLFF. The CDR3 DNA reads as TGCGCCGGCAGCGTTGGACAGGGCAAGGGGGAAAAACTGTTTTTT.

This clonotype was seen ten or more times. The chain combines TRBV10-2 with TRBJ1-1; D gene ambiguous. CDR1 is WSHSY, CDR2 SAAADI, per germline. Trimming stripped 2 bases from V and 2 bases from J, with 12 bases between. The CDR3 extends over 15 amino acids. The CDR3 protein is CASSEGRTGNTEAFF. CDR3 in DNA: TGCGCCAGCAGTGAGGGTCGGACGGGTAACACTGAAGCTTTCTTT.

V and J are TRBV5-1 and TRBJ2-3; TRBD2 aligns across 15 bases. Looked up from germline, CDR1 is SGHRS and CDR2 is YFSETQ. The CDR3 is 18 amino acids. Trimming cost V 0 bases and J 2 bases; bases outside gene matches: 4. CDR3 loop: CASSLGGLAGGVTDTQYF. CDR3 DNA sequence: TGCGCCAGCAGCTTGGGGGGACTAGCGGGGGGTGTCACAGATACGCAGTATTTT.